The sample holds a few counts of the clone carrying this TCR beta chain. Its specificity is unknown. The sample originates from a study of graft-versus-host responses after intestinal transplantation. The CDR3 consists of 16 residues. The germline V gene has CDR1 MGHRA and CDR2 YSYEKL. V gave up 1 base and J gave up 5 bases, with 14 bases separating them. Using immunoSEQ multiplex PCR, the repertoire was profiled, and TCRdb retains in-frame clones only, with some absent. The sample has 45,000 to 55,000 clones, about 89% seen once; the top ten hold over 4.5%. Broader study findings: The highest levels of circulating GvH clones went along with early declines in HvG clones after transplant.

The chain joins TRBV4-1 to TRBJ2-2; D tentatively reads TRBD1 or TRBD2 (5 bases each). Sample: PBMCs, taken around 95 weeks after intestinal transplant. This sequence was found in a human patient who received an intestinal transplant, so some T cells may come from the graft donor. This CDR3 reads CASSQVAGTLTGELFF. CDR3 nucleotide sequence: TGCGCCAGCAGCCAAGTGGCAGGGACCCTGACCGGGGAGCTGTTTTTT.